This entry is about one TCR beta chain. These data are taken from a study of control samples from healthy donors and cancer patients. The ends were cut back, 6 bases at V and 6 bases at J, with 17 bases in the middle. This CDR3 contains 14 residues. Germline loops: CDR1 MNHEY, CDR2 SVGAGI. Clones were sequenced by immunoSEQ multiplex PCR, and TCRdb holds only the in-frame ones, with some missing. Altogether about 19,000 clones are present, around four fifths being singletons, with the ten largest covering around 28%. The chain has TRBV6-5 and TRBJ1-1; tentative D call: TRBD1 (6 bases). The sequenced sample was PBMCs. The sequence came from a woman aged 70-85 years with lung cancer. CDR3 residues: CASSFTRGGSEAFF. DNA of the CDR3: TGTGCCAGCAGCTTTACAAGAGGGGGGTCTGAAGCTTTCTTT.